This T cell receptor beta chain stems from a study of blood T cell repertoires in COVID-19. The wider study: Some COVID-19 samples were acute and others convalescent; all came from the United States, Italy and Spain. From T cells, B-cell-depleted T cells, or PBMCs came the material, which was cDNA or gDNA.

Germline assignment: CDR1 SGHTA and CDR2 FQGNSA. V lost 5 bases, J lost 13 bases, and 14 bases lay in between. The CDR3 runs to 11 residues. Original data processing: Reference gene primer amplification gave nucleated cell count estimates. Libraries were prepared by immunoSEQ multiplex PCR; TCRdb keeps only in-frame clonotypes and omits some of them. That table is the source of V, J and clone size, and D and trimming were worked out from the DNA. The sample shows more than 80,000 clones, roughly 83% of them seen only once. Material: peripheral blood. The rearrangement joins TRBV7-2 to TRBJ1-1; possible D gene TRBD1, 5 bases. The source of this sequence is a man in his fifties or sixties with active COVID-19. Here the CDR3 reads CASSQTGGGFF. Here the CDR3 DNA reads TGTGCCAGCAGCCAGACCGGGGGGGGTTTCTTT.